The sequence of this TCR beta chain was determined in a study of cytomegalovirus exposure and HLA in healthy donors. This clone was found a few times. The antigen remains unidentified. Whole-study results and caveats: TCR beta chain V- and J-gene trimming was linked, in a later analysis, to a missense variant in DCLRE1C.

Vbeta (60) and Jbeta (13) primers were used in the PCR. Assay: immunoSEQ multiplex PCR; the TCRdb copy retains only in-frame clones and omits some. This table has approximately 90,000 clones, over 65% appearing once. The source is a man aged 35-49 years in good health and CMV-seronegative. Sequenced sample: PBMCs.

This chain's CDR3 is CASSVSVSNQPQHF. The CDR3 DNA sequence: TGTGCCAGCAGTGTGTCAGTTAGCAATCAGCCCCAGCATTTT. The chain carries TRBV2 and TRBJ1-5, with D unresolved. V was clipped by 4 bases and J by 0 bases, with 7 bases between them. The CDR3 loop spans 14 amino acids. Germline CDR1 SNHLY, CDR2 FYNNEI.